The clone carrying this TCR beta chain came up once. Other DNA sequences of this sample code for an identical CDR3. The data derive from a study of Ad26.COV2.S vaccination and SARS-CoV-2 variants. Treatment reported: 19 received Ad26.COV2.S at low or high dose, single or two shots; several received placebo; per-sample allocation not given. Repertoires come from day 63 after the first vaccine or placebo injection. The repertoire was sequenced with immunoSEQ multiplex PCR; TCRdb's copy has only in-frame clones and lacks some. This sample yields 350,000 to 500,000 clones, of which more than 75% are seen a single time; around 3.6% belongs to the top ten. Germline CDR1 GTSNPN, CDR2 SVGIG (reference sequence). The CDR3 has 13 amino acids. V was clipped by 1 base and J by 1 base, with 7 bases between them.

This sequence was found in a person aged 18-65 years who received the Ad26.COV2.S COVID-19 vaccine or a placebo. The rearrangement links TRBV30 to TRBJ1-1; no clear D. Here the sequenced sample was peripheral blood, taken in a trial of Ad26.COV2.S vaccine versus placebo. The CDR3 bases are TGTGCCTGGAGTGGGCAGGCGAACACTGAAGCTTTCTTT. Amino acid sequence: CAWSGQANTEAFF.